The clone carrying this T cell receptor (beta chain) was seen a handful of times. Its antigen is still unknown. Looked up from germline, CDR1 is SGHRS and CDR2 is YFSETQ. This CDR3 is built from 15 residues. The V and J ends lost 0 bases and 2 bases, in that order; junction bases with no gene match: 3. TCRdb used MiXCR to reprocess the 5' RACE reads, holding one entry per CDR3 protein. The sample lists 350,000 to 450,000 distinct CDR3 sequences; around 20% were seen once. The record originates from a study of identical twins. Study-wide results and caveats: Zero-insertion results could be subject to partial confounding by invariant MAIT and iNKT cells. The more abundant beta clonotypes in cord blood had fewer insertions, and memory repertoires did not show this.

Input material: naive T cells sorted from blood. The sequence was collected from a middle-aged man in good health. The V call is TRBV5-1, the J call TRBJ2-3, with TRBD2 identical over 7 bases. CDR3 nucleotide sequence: TGCGCCAGCAGCTTGGAGGGACTATTCACAGATACGCAGTATTTT. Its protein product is CASSLEGLFTDTQYF.